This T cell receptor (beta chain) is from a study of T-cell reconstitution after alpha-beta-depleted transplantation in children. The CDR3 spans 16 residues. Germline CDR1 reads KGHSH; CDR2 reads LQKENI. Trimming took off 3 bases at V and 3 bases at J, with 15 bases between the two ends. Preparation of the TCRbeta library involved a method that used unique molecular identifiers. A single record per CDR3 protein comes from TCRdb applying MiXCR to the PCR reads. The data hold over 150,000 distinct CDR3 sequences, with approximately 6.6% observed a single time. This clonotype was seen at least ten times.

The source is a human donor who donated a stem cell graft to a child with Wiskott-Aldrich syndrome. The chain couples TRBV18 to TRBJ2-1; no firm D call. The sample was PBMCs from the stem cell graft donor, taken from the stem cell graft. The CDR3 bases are TGTGCCAGCTCACCGGATGTTACCCTCTTCTACAATGAGCAGTTCTTC. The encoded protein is CASSPDVTLFYNEQFF.